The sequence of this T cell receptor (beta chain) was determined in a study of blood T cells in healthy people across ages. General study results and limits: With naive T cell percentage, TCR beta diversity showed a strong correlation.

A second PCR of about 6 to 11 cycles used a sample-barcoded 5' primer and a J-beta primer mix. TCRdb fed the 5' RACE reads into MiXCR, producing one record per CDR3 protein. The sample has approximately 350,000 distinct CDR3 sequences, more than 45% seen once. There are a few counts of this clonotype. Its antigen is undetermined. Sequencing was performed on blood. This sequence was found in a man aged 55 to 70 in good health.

The CDR3 here is CASSSGQGSSYEQYF. Here the CDR3 DNA reads TGTGCCAGCAGCTCCGGACAGGGGAGCTCCTACGAGCAGTACTTC. The chain couples TRBV11-3 to TRBJ2-7; 9 bases agree with TRBD1. Germline CDR1 is SGHNT and CDR2 is YENEEA. This CDR3 region has 15 residues. Unmatched junction bases numbered 4, after V lost 4 bases and J lost 0 bases. Looking up the rest from reference TRBV11-3 and TRBJ2-7 gives the full variable domain: EAGVVQSPRYKIIEKKQPVAFWCNPISGHNTLYWYLQNLGQGPELLIRYENEEAVDDSQLPKDRFSAERLKGVDSTLKIQPAELGDSAVYLCASSSGQGSSYEQYFGPGTRLTVT.